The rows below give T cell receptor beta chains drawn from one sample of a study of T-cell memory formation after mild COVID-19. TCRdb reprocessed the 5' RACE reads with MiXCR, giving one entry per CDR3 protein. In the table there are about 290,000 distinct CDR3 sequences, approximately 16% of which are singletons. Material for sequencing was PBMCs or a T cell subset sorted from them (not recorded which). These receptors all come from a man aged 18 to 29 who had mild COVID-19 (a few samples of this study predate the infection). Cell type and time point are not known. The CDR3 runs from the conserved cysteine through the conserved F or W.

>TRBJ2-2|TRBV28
CASRPIGQGRGSTGELFF
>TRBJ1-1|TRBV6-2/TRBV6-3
CASSRVDKAFF
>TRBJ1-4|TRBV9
CASSGSQETNEKLFF
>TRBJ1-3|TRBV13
CASSRTLTGSGNTIYF
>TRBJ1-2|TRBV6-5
CASSYGGADGYTF
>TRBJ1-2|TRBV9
CASSALTGGGLGGYTF
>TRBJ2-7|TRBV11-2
CASSQGAGQLYEQYF
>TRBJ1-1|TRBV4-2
CASSQDYMTGQLAFF
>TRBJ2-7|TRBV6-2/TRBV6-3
CASGRQGYEQYF
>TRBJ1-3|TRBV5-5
CASSPAPNNSGNTIYF
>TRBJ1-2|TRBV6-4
CASSDSEGIYGYTF
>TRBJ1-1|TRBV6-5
CASSLDDRDTEAFF
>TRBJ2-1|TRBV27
CASRPTSGGAFYEQFF
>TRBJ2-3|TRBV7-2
CASSFVSTDTQYF
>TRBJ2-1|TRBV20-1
CRGTGGDSYNEQFF
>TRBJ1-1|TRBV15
CATSRDRGVGYTEAFF
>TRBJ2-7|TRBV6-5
CASSYAGTSEEQYF
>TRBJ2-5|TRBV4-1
CASSQGQGLETQYF
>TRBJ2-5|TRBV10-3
CAISESVASETQYF
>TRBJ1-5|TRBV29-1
CSPAGGEGLAQHF
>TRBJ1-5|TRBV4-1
CASSQPGVQPQHF
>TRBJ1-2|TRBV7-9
CASSSQASYGYTF
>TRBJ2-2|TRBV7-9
CASSLASDTGELFF
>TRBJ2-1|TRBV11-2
CASSSTNRGFNEQFF
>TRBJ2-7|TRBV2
CASKPGQVIYEQYF
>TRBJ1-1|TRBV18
CASSLYGTGGTEAFF
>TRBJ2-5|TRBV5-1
CASSLVASGGETQYF
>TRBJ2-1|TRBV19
CASGSYNEQFF
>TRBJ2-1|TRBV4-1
CASGFGLGANEQFF
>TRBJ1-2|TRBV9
CASSVVAGAGGYTF
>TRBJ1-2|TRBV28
CASSLQDRGTYGYTF
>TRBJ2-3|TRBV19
CASQGSGTDTQYF
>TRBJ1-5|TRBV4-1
CASSQDFERRGTHF
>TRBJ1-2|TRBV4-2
CASSQEMAGADFYGYTF
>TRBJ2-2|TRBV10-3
CAITPGGFTGELFF
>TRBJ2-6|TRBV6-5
CASSRGEAGANVLTF
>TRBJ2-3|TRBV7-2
CASSPTSGVGAQYF
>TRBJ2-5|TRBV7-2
CASSLELVGETQYF
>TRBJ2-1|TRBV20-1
CSAFRTGRVFNEQFF
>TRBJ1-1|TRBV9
CASSMGQGGNTEAFF
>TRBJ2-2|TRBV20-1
CSAGVTVTGELFF
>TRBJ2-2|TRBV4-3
CASSRLAIGELFF
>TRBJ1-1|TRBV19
CASIPPIGTEAFF
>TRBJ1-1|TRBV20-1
CSARAGQANMNTEAFF
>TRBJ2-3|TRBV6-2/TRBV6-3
CASRRLDTQYF
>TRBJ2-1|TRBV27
CASSLSVDYNEQFF